This T cell receptor beta chain was sequenced in a study of radiation and T cells in renal cell carcinoma (dated by TCRdb to between 2020 and 2021). In the study overall: Samples were obtained from a clinical trial, in which 15 Gy stereotactic body radiation therapy was delivered to primary renal cell carcinomas and nephrectomy was performed 4 weeks later. TCR beta sequencing covered roughly 53 samples in total, comprising some 25 tumors and approximately 27 peripheral blood samples. A total of 3.5 million to 4.5 million unique CDR3 nucleotide sequences, encoding 2.8 million or so unique CDR3 amino acid sequences, were found across all 50 or so samples. Points the paper makes about the study in general: In blood, the top tumor clonotypes increased between baseline and 2 weeks post-radiation and then shrank by 4 weeks, which suggests that tumor-resident clones expanded only transiently. Tracking of blood repertoire dynamics stopped at roughly four weeks after treatment, with no follow-up past that point. With a single-armed trial design, the study had no way to address how radiation dose or scheduling affects the TCR repertoire. No pretreatment tumor biopsies were available, so the baseline intratumoral presence of clonotypes could not be determined.

Trimming takes 3 bases from V and 6 bases from J, and the germline ends sit 8 bases apart. Spanning cysteine to phenylalanine, the CDR3 consists of 13 amino acids. The sequence is cut down to CDR3 DNA, 39 bases in frame from base 1. The germline V gene encodes CDR1 MGHRA and CDR2 YSYEKL. The time point label, as the study defines it: baseline pretreatment blood. The treatment or condition label on this specimen signifies: 15 Gy SBRT to primary tumor, nephrectomy 4 weeks later. To follow tumor-enriched clonotypes, peripheral blood was collected serially from radiation-treated patients at baseline and again at 2 weeks and 4 weeks after SBRT. Every patient's renal cell carcinoma showed clear cell pathology. Genomic DNA for TCR sequencing was prepared using the QIAamp DNA Blood Mini Kit (Qiagen). The analyses included only samples that passed all quality control checks. Turning to this clone: What this receptor recognizes is not known. The record has no base qualities; no much larger clone is one base away.

The immunoSEQ kit was used, according to the manufacturer's recommendations, to generate TCR beta libraries from genomic DNA. For library preparation, a first multiplex PCR was performed with proprietary primers, followed by a second PCR in which unique barcodes were added, and bead cleanups were performed after each round. A kit-provided positive control reaction and a negative control reaction were included in every sample batch. The final libraries were assessed on an Agilent 4200 TapeStation D1000 ScreenTape, pooled by volume, and quantified by qPCR. Sequencing ran on an Illumina NextSeq500 with a MidOutput 150-cycle cartridge, using 156 Read1 and 15 Index1 cycles with kit custom primers. The pooled library was loaded at 0.9 to 1 pM, with an approximately 21% PhiX control spiked in. Processing in the source paper ran as follows. Vendor-processed data were analyzed in R, with a clonotype defined as all T cells sharing the same CDR3 nucleotide sequence. In the clone abundance analyses, frequencies were normalized to the 10,000 most abundant clones in each sample. Public T cell clones, which averaged fewer than five per sample, were removed prior to analysis. Tumor-enriched and baseline blood-enriched clonotypes were defined by at least a 32-fold difference in abundance between compartments. A beta-binomial differential abundance model was used to identify clonotypes that expanded or contracted between blood time points. Tumor-blood repertoire similarity was measured with the Baroni-Urbani and Buser coefficient, and groups were compared using two-tailed Wilcoxon tests in R. TCRdb's version of the immuneACCESS table is confined to in-frame rearrangements and falls short of the full clone set. An unresolved V gene accounts for under half of the shortfall where checked; the remainder is of unknown origin. The V and J calls and clone size come from that table; D and trimming were worked out from the DNA. For this sample there are 90,000 to 95,000 clones; under 90% appear just once. The ten largest clones represent around 6.3% of the sample.

The V gene is TRBV4-1 and the J gene is TRBJ2-2; the D gene is not confidently resolved. The sequence was collected from a man aged 55 to 69 with renal cell carcinoma. The sample consisted of blood, taken from a patient whose treatment included radiotherapy and nephrectomy. The nucleotides read TGCGCCAGCAGCCACCCTATTCCCGGGGAGCTGTTTTTT. Its protein reads: CASSHPIPGELFF.